The 9 T cell receptor beta chains in this list originate from one sample, sequenced in a study of Ad26.COV2.S vaccination and SARS-CoV-2 variants. Some clones are missing from TCRdb's copy, which holds only in-frame ones; the method was immunoSEQ multiplex PCR. This sample yields about 680,000 clones, of which roughly 90% are seen a single time; roughly 1.5% belongs to the top ten. The treatment denotes: around 19 received Ad26.COV2.S at low or high dose, single or two shots; several received placebo; per-sample allocation not given. Collection of samples fell on day 63 after the first vaccine or placebo injection. Specimen: peripheral blood, collected in a trial of Ad26.COV2.S vaccine versus placebo. The receptors originated from a person aged 18 to 65 who received the Ad26.COV2.S COVID-19 vaccine or a placebo.

This clone was found many times. The chain links TRBV2 to TRBJ2-5, with D possibly TRBD1 on 5 matching bases. The ends were cut back, 7 bases at V and 4 bases at J, with 13 bases in the middle. Germline assignment: CDR1 SNHLY and CDR2 FYNNEI. The CDR3 is 13 residues long. The CDR3 loop is CASMQGFRETQYF. Here the CDR3 DNA reads TGTGCCAGCATGCAGGGTTTTCGAGAGACCCAGTACTTC.

V is TRBV11-2 and J is TRBJ2-3, with 12 bases identical to TRBD2. Germline loops: CDR1 SGHAT, CDR2 FQNNGV. The CDR3 loop spans 17 amino acids. The V gene end was trimmed by 4 bases and the J gene end by 0 bases; junction bases not matched to a gene: 5. CDR3 residues: CASSSRTSGVSTDTQYF. In DNA form, the CDR3 reads TGTGCCAGCAGCTCGAGGACTAGCGGGGTGAGCACAGATACGCAGTATTTT.

J is TRBJ2-1 and V is TRBV29-1; TRBD2 aligns across 13 bases. The CDR3 length is 17 residues. Germline V gene data show CDR1 as SQVTM and CDR2 as ANQGSEA. J lost 4 bases, V lost 3 bases, and 9 bases had no gene match. The CDR3: CSVEGTSGKSRYNEQFF. In DNA, the CDR3 is TGCAGCGTTGAGGGGACTAGCGGGAAGTCACGGTACAATGAGCAGTTCTTC.

The chain has TRBV18 and TRBJ1-5, with D uncertain. The CDR3 runs 15 residues. The germline V gene encodes CDR1 KGHSH and CDR2 LQKENI. V shed 4 bases and J shed 0 bases, with 10 bases lying between them. In DNA, the CDR3 is TGTGCCAGCTCACTCACGGAGGGTAGCAATCAGCCCCAGCATTTT. This codes for CASSLTEGSNQPQHF.

The rearrangement joins TRBV6-5 to TRBJ2-7; 8 nucleotides align to TRBD1. Germline lookup yields CDR1 MNHEY and CDR2 SVGAGI. This CDR3 is 15 amino acids long. With 10 bases clipped from V and 7 bases from J, the junction kept 18 bases outside the gene matches. CDR3 loop: CATFSFRRGPWEQYF. In DNA form, the CDR3 reads TGTGCCACCTTTTCATTCCGCAGGGGGCCCTGGGAGCAGTACTTC.

The genes are TRBV6-5 and TRBJ2-7, with 10 bases aligning to TRBD1. CDR3 length equals 14 residues. Germline V gene data show CDR1 as MNHEY and CDR2 as SVGAGI. J gave up 6 bases and V 4 bases, and 6 bases lay outside the gene matches. CDR3 sequence reads: CASSLDRGQSEQYF. The CDR3 nucleotides are TGTGCCAGCAGTTTAGACAGGGGGCAATCCGAGCAGTACTTC.

The chain has TRBV7-2 and TRBJ2-4; D may be TRBD2 (5 bases). The CDR3 is 14 residues long. V was trimmed by 5 bases and J by 5 bases, leaving 13 bases between them. Germline assignment: CDR1 SGHTA and CDR2 FQGNSA. The CDR3 DNA is TGTGCCAGCAGCGTACTAGTCTACCAAAACATTCAGTACTTC. Residues: CASSVLVYQNIQYF.

The rearrangement uses TRBV6-2 or TRBV6-3 and TRBJ2-3, with 9 bases aligning to TRBD2. CDR1 MNHEY and CDR2 SVGEGT come from the germline V gene. V was pared by 2 bases and J by 6 bases, with 3 bases of the junction left unmatched. This CDR3 is built from 14 residues. CDR3 coding DNA: TGTGCCAGCAGTTACAGCGGGGGGCGGGATACGCAGTATTTT. This gives the protein CASSYSGGRDTQYF.

This clone showed up just once. J is TRBJ1-6 and V is TRBV19; D remains unclear. The CDR3 is made up of 17 amino acids. Trimming shortened V by 5 bases and J by 0 bases, and 14 bases separated the two germline ends. Per germline, CDR1 LNHDA and CDR2 SQIVND (reference sequence). CDR3 protein: CASSSDEGSSYNSPLHF. CDR3 DNA: TGTGCCAGTAGTTCCGATGAAGGTAGCTCCTATAATTCACCCCTCCACTTT.